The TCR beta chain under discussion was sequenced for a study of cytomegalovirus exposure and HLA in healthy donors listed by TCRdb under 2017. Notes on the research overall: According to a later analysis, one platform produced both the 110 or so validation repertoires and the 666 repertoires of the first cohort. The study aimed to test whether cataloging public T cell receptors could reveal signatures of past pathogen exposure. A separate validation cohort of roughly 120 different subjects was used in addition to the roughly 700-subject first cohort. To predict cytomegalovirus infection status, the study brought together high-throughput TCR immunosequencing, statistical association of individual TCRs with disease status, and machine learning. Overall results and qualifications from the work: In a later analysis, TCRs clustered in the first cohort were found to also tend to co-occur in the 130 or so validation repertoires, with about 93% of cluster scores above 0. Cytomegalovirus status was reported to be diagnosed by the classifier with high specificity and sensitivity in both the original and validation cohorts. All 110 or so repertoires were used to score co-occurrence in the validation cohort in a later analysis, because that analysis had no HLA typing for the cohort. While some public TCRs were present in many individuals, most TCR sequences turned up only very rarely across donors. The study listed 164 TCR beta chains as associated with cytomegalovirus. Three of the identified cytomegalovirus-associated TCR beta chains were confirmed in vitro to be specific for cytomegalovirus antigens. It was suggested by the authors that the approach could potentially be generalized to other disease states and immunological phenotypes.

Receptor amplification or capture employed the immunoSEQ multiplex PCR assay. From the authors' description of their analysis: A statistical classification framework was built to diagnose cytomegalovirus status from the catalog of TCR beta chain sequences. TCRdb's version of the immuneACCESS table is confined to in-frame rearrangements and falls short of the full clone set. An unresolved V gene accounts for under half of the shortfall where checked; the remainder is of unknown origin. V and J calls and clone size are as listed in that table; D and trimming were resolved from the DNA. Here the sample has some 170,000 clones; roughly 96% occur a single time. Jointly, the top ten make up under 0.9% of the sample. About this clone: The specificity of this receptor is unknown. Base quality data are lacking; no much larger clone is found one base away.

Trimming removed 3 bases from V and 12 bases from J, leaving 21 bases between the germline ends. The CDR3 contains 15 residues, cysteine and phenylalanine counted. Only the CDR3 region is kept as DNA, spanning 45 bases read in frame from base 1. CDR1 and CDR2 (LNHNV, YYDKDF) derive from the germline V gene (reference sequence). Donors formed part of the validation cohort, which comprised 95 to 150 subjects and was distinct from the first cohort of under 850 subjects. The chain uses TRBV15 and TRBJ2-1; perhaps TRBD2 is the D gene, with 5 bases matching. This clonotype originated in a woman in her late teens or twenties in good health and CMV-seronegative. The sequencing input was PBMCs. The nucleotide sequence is TGTGCCACCAGCAGTCTCCCGGAGGTATTGGGATGGCAGTTCTTC. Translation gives CATSSLPEVLGWQFF.